This T cell receptor beta chain was obtained from a study of blood T cell repertoires in COVID-19. As for the study in general: T cells, B-cell-depleted T cells, or PBMCs provided the cDNA or gDNA that served as material.

The CDR3 loop spans 13 amino acids. The V gene's germline CDR1 is SGHVS and CDR2 FNYEAQ. Trimming removed 5 bases from V and 5 bases from J; junction bases left unmatched: 2. Authors' analysis steps: Nucleated cell counts were estimated from reference gene primer amplification. Libraries were prepared by immunoSEQ multiplex PCR; TCRdb keeps only in-frame clonotypes and omits some of them. From that table come the V and J calls and clone size; the DNA was used to work out D and trimming. The data contain roughly 200,000 clones, about 80% of them singletons. Source material: PBMCs or T cells enriched from blood (not recorded which). The J gene is TRBJ1-5, the V gene TRBV7-6; TRBD1 aligns across 8 bases. This sequence was found in a woman aged 60-75 years with acute COVID-19. CDR3 coding DNA: TGTGCCAGCAGCCTGACAGGGGATCAGCCCCAGCATTTT. Encoded protein: CASSLTGDQPQHF. Full variable domain (outside the CDR3, taken from reference TRBV7-6 and TRBJ1-5): GAGVSQSPRYKVTKRGQDVALRCDPISGHVSLYWYRQALGQGPEFLTYFNYEAQQDKSGLPNDRFSAERPEGSISTLTIQRTEQRDSAMYRCASSLTGDQPQHFGDGTRLSIL.